A single sample gave rise to the 2 T cell receptor beta chains below, sequenced in a study of cytomegalovirus exposure and HLA in healthy donors. 60 Vbeta and 13 Jbeta primers were used in PCR. Clones were read by immunoSEQ multiplex PCR, and TCRdb kept only the in-frame ones, dropping some. The data hold about 120,000 clones, with 74% observed a single time. Specimen: PBMCs. These receptors originate from a woman aged 45-59 years in good health and CMV-seropositive.

The V gene is TRBV9, the J gene TRBJ1-1; no clear D gene. The germline gives CDR1 SGDLS, CDR2 YYNGEE. V was trimmed by 0 bases and J by 6 bases, leaving 9 bases between them. The length of the CDR3 is 13 residues. CDR3 residues: CASSVERESEAFF. The CDR3, as DNA: TGTGCCAGCAGCGTAGAGAGGGAATCTGAAGCTTTCTTT.

V is TRBV7-9 and J is TRBJ1-5; D is uncertain. V lost 4 bases, J lost 3 bases, and 7 bases lay in between. Germline CDR1 reads SEHNR; CDR2 reads FQNEAQ (reference sequence). This CDR3 has 13 amino acids. The CDR3: CASSSGLNQPQHF. The CDR3 DNA is TGTGCCAGCAGCTCCGGACTCAATCAGCCCCAGCATTTT. Full variable domain (remainder filled in from reference TRBV7-9 and TRBJ1-5): DTGVSQNPRHKITKRGQNVTFRCDPISEHNRLYWYRQTLGQGPEFLTYFQNEAQLEKSRLLSDRFSAERPKGSFSTLEIQRTEQGDSAMYLCASSSGLNQPQHFGDGTRLSIL.